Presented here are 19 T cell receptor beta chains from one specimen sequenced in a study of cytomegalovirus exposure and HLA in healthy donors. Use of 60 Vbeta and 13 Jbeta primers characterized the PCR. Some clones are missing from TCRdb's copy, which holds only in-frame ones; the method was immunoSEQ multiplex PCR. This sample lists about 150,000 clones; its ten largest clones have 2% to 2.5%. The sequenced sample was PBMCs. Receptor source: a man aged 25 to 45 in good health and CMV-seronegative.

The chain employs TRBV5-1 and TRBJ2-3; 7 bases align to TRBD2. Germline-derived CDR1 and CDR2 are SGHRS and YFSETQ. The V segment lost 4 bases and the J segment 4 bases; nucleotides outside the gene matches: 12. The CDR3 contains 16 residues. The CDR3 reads CASSPWGGSTADTQYF. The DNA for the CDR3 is TGCGCCAGCAGCCCATGGGGCGGGAGTACAGCAGATACGCAGTATTTT. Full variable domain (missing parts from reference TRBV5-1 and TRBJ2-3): KAGVTQTPRYLIKTRGQQVTLSCSPISGHRSVSWYQQTPGQGLQFLFEYFSETQRNKGNFPGRFSGRQFSNSRSEMNVSTLELGDSALYLCASSPWGGSTADTQYFGPGTRLTVL.

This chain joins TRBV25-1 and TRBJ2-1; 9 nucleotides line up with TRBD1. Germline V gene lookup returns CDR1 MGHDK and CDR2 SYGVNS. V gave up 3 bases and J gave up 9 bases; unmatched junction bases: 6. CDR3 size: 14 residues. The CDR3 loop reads CASSEGQGGGEQFF. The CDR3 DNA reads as TGTGCCAGCAGTGAGGGACAGGGAGGGGGTGAGCAGTTCTTC.

For the CDR3, the DNA is TGTGCCAGCAGTCCGGGACAGGCAGATACGCAGTATTTT. This encodes CASSPGQADTQYF. J is TRBJ2-3 and V is TRBV28; 8 nucleotides line up with TRBD1. Germline V gene sequence: CDR1 MDHEN, CDR2 SYDVKM. The CDR3 consists of 13 residues. With 5 bases clipped from V and 4 bases from J, the junction kept 2 bases outside the gene matches. Full variable domain (missing parts from reference TRBV28 and TRBJ2-3): DVKVTQSSRYLVKRTGEKVFLECVQDMDHENMFWYRQDPGLGLRLIYFSYDVKMKEKGDIPEGYSVSREKKERFSLILESASTNQTSMYLCASSPGQADTQYFGPGTRLTVL.

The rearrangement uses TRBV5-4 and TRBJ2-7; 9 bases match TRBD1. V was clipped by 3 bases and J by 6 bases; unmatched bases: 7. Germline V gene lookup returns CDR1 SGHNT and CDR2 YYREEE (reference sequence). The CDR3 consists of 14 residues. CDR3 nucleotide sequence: TGTGCCAGCAGCTCGGACAGGGGTGAGGCCGAGCAGTACTTC. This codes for CASSSDRGEAEQYF.

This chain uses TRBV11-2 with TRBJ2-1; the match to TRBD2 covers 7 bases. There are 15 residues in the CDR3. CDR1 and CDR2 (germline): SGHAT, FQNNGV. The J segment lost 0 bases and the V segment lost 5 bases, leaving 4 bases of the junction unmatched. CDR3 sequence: CASSPGGFSYNEQFF. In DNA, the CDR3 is TGTGCCAGCAGCCCGGGGGGATTCTCCTACAATGAGCAGTTCTTC.

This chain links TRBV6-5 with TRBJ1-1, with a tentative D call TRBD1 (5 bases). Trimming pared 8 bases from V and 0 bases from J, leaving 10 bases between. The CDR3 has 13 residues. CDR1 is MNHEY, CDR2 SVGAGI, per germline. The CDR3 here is CASRTTVNTEAFF. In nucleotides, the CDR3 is TGTGCCAGCCGGACAACAGTGAACACTGAAGCTTTCTTT.

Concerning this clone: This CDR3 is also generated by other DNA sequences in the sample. CDR3 region: CASGLANTIYF. The CDR3, as DNA: TGTGCTAGTGGTTTGGCTAACACCATATATTTT. This rearrangement joins TRBV12-5 to TRBJ1-3; D is unclear. V was clipped by 1 base and J by 7 bases, with 2 bases between them. The CDR3 contains 11 residues. Germline assignment: CDR1 LGHNT and CDR2 FRNRAP.

As DNA, the CDR3 is TGCGCCAGCAGCTTGATCCCAAATACGCAGTATTTT. It specifies CASSLIPNTQYF. J is TRBJ2-3 and V is TRBV5-1; no firm D call. Trimming left V 1 base short and J 7 bases short, with 7 bases between. Germline values: CDR1 SGHRS, CDR2 YFSETQ. CDR3 size: 12 residues. Full variable domain (remainder filled in from reference TRBV5-1 and TRBJ2-3): KAGVTQTPRYLIKTRGQQVTLSCSPISGHRSVSWYQQTPGQGLQFLFEYFSETQRNKGNFPGRFSGRQFSNSRSEMNVSTLELGDSALYLCASSLIPNTQYFGPGTRLTVL.

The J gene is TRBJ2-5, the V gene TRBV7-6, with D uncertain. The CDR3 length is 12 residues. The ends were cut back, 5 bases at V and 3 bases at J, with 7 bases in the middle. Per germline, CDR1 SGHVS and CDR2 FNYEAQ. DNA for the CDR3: TGTGCCAGCAGCCCTCGTGAAGAGACCCAGTACTTC. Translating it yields CASSPREETQYF.

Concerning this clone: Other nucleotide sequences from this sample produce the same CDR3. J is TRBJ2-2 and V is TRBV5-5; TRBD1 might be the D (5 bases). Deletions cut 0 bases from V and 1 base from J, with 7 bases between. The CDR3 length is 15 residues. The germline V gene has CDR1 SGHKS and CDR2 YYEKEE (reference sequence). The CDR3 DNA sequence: TGTGCCAGCAGCTTGGGGGGCAAGAACACCGGGGAGCTGTTTTTT. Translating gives CASSLGGKNTGELFF.

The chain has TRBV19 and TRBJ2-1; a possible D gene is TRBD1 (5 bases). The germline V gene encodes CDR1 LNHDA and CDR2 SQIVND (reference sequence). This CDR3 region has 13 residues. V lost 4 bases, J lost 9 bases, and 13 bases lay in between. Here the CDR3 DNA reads TGTGCCAGTAGTACCTCAGGGCCGGGTGAGCAGTTCTTC. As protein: CASSTSGPGEQFF. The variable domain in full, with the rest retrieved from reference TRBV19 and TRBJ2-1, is DGGITQSPKYLFRKEGQNVTLSCEQNLNHDAMYWYRQDPGQGLRLIYYSQIVNDFQKGDIAEGYSVSREKKESFPLTVTSAQKNPTAFYLCASSTSGPGEQFFGPGTRLTVL.

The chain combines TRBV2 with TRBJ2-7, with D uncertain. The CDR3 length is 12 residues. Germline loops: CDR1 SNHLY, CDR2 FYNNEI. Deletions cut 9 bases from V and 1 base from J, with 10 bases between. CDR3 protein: CASSSQSYEQYF. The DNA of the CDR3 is TGTGCCAGTAGTTCACAGTCCTACGAGCAGTACTTC.

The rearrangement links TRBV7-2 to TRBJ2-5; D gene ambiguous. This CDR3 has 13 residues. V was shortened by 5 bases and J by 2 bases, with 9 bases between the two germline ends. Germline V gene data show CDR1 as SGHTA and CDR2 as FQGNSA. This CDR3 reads CASSQTGQETQYF. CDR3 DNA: TGTGCCAGCAGCCAGACGGGTCAAGAGACCCAGTACTTC.

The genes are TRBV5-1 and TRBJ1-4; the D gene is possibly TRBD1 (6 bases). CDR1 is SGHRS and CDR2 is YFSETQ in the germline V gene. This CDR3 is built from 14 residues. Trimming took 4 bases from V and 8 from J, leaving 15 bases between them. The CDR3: CASSPFRGNEKLFF. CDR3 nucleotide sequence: TGCGCCAGCAGCCCTTTTAGGGGGAACGAAAAACTGTTTTTT.

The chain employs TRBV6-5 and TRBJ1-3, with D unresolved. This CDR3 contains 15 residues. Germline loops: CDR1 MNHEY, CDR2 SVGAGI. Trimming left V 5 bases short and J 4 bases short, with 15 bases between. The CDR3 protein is CASSPDNLGGNTIYF. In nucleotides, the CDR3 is TGTGCCAGCAGTCCCGACAACTTAGGAGGAAACACCATATATTTT.

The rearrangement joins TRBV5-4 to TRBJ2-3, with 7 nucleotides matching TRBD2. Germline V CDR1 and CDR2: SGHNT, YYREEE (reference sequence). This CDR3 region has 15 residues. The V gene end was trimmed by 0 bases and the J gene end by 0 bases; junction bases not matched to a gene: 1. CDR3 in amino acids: CASSLVSGSTDTQYF. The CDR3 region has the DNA TGTGCCAGCAGCTTGGTTAGCGGGAGCACAGATACGCAGTATTTT.

The CDR3 coding sequence is TGTGCCAGCAGCTTAGCCCCCGGGACAGGGGATGGCTACACCTTC. It encodes CASSLAPGTGDGYTF. The V call is TRBV7-2, the J call TRBJ1-2; the match to TRBD1 covers 10 bases. The CDR3 covers 15 residues. CDR1 SGHTA and CDR2 FQGNSA come from the germline V gene. Trimming cost V 0 bases and J 6 bases; bases outside gene matches: 4.

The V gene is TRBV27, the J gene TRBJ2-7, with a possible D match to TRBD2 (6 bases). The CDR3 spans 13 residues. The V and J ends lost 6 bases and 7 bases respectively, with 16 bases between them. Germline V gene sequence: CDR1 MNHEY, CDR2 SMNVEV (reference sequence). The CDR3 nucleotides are TGTGCCAGCAGAACGTCCAGGAGGGAGGAGCAGTACTTC. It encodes CASRTSRREEQYF.

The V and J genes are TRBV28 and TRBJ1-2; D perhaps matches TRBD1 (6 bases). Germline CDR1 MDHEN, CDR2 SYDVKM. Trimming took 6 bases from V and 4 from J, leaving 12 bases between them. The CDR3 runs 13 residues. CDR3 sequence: CASSLQGTYGYTF. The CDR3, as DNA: TGTGCCAGCAGCCTCCAGGGGACCTATGGCTACACCTTC.